The 8 T cell receptor beta chains listed next were all sequenced from one sample in a study of blood T cell repertoires in COVID-19. Libraries were prepared by immunoSEQ multiplex PCR; TCRdb keeps only in-frame clonotypes and omits some of them. The sample has around 190,000 clones, around 83% seen once; the top ten hold 4.5% to 5%. Sequenced sample: peripheral blood. Source of these receptors: a woman aged 80 or over with acute or convalescent COVID-19.

The V gene is TRBV3-1 (or the pseudogene TRBV3-2), the J gene TRBJ2-7; TRBD2 agrees at 7 bases. The CDR3 runs 14 residues. Unmatched junction bases numbered 7, after V lost 4 bases and J lost 4 bases. Per germline, CDR1 LGHDT and CDR2 YNNKEL (reference sequence). CDR3 amino acids: CASSRGTGGYEQYF. CDR3 nucleotide sequence: TGTGCCAGCAGCCGGGGGACCGGGGGGTACGAGCAGTACTTC.

This chain connects TRBV11-2 to TRBJ2-2, with D unclear. Germline-derived CDR1 and CDR2 are SGHAT and FQNNGV. This CDR3 comprises 13 residues. Trimming took off 4 bases at V and 0 bases at J, with 3 bases between the two ends. The chain's CDR3 is CASSSTNTGELFF. As DNA, the CDR3 is TGTGCCAGCAGCTCAACGAACACCGGGGAGCTGTTTTTT.

This sequence joins TRBV28 and TRBJ2-4; 7 bases agree with TRBD2. The germline gives CDR1 MDHEN, CDR2 SYDVKM. The CDR3 has 11 residues. The trim removed 8 bases at V and 7 bases at J, leaving 2 bases unmatched. The CDR3 DNA is TGTGCCAGCGGGGAGGGGAACATTCAGTACTTC. Translation: CASGEGNIQYF.

This rearrangement joins TRBV6-5 to TRBJ1-2; D is possibly TRBD1 (6 bases). V was clipped by 0 bases and J by 6 bases, with 14 bases between them. Germline V gene data show CDR1 as MNHEY and CDR2 as SVGAGI. The CDR3 consists of 15 residues. The CDR3 DNA reads as TGTGCCAGCAGTTACTCCCGAGGGGGGGCGGATGGCTACACCTTC. The encoded protein is CASSYSRGGADGYTF.

The rearrangement joins TRBV6-2 or TRBV6-3 to TRBJ2-4; maybe TRBD1 (6 bases). V lost 5 bases, J lost 6 bases, and 14 bases lay in between. This CDR3 has 14 residues. Germline V lookup: CDR1 MNHEY, CDR2 SVGEGT. CDR3 sequence: CASSNQGFGNIQYF. Written as DNA, the CDR3 is TGTGCCAGCAGTAATCAGGGGTTTGGAAACATTCAGTACTTC.

This clone was seen once. V is TRBV7-2 and J is TRBJ1-2; D not resolved. There are 12 residues in the CDR3. The V end was cut by 1 base, the J end by 5 bases, with 5 bases between. Germline loops: CDR1 SGHTA, CDR2 FQGNSA. The CDR3 protein is CASSLGGYGYTF. Here the CDR3 DNA reads TGTGCCAGCAGCTTAGGAGGTTATGGCTACACCTTC.

The V and J genes are TRBV5-6 and TRBJ1-4, with D possibly being TRBD1 (6 bases). Germline V gene lookup returns CDR1 SGHDT and CDR2 YYEEEE. Trimming cost V 0 bases and J 7 bases, with 13 bases left between them. This CDR3 has 15 residues. Written as DNA, the CDR3 is TGTGCCAGCAGCTTGGTTTGGGGGCCGAGTGAAAAACTGTTTTTT. This translates into CASSLVWGPSEKLFF.

This clone was seen only once. The chain employs TRBV28 and TRBJ1-2; tentative D call: TRBD1 (6 bases). V was cut by 6 bases and J by 8 bases, with 13 bases left in between. CDR3 length equals 12 residues. Looked up from germline, CDR1 is MDHEN and CDR2 is SYDVKM. In DNA, the CDR3 is TGTGCCAGCAGCGGGGACACCGGAGGCTACACCTTC. It specifies CASSGDTGGYTF.